The source of this TCR beta chain is a study of blood T cell repertoires in COVID-19. Overall study context: Acute and convalescent COVID-19 samples came from the United States, Italy and Spain. PBMCs, B-cell-depleted T cells, or T cells provided the cDNA or gDNA that made up the material.

This CDR3 is 15 amino acids long. Trimming left V 4 bases short and J 5 bases short, with 14 bases between. Germline CDR1 reads LNHNV; CDR2 reads YYDKDF (reference sequence). Per the original methods: Reference gene primers were amplified, and this amplification served to estimate nucleated cell counts. Only in-frame clones appear in the TCRdb table, and some are missing; sequencing was by immunoSEQ multiplex PCR. D and trimming come from the DNA, and the V and J calls and clone size come from that table. The table has about 260,000 clones, around 90% seen once; the top ten hold about 4.1%. The TCR comes from a man aged 60 to 75 who had recovered from COVID-19. Sequencing was performed on peripheral blood. This chain joins TRBV15 and TRBJ1-4; TRBD1 might be the D (6 bases). The CDR3 bases are TGTGCCACCAGCACCACAGGGCCGACAAATGAAAAACTGTTTTTT. Its protein product is CATSTTGPTNEKLFF.